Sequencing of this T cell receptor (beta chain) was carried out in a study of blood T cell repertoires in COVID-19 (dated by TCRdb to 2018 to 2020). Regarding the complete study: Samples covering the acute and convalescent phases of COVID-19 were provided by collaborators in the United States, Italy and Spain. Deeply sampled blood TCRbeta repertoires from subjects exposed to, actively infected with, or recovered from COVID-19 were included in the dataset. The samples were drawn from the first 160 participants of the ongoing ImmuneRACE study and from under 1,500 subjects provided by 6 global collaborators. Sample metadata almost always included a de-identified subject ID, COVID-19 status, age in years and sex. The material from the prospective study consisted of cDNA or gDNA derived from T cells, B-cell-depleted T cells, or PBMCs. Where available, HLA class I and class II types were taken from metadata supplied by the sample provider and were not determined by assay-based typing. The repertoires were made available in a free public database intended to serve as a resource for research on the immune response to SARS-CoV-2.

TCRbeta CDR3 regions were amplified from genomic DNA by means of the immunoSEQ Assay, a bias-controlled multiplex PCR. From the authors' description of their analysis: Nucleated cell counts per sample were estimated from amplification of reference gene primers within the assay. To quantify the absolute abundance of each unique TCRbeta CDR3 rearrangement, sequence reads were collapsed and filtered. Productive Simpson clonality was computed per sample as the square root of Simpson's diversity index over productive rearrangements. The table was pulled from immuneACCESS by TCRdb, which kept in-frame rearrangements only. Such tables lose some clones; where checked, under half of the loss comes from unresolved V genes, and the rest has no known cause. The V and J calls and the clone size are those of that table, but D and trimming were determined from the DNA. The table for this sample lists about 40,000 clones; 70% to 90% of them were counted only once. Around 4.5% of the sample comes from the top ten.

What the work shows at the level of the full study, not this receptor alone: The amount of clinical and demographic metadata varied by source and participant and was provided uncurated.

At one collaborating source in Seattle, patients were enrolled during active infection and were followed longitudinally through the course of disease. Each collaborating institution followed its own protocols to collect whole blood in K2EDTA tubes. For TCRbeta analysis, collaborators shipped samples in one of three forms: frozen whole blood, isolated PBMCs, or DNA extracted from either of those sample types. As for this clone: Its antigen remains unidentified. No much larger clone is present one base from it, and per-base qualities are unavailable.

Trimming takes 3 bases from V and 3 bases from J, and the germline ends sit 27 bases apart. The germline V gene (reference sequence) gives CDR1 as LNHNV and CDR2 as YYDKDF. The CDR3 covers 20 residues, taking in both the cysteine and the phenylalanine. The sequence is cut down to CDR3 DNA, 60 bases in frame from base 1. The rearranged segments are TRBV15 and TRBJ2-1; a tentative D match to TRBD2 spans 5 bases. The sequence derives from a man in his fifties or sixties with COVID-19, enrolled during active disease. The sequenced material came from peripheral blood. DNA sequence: TGTGCCACCAGCAGCCGTAAAGGACTTGCCTCGGACCGGATCTACAATGAGCAGTTCTTC. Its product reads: CATSSRKGLASDRIYNEQFF. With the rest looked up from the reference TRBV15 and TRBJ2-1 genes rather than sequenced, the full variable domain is DAMVIQNPRYQVTQFGKPVTLSCSQTLNHNVMYWYQQKSSQAPKLLFHYYDKDFNNEADTPDNFQSRRPNTSFCFLDIRSPGLGDTAMYLCATSSRKGLASDRIYNEQFFGPGTRLTVL.